This is a list of T cell receptor beta chains from one sample in a study of blood T cell repertoires in COVID-19. TCRdb keeps only in-frame clones here, not all; method: immunoSEQ multiplex PCR. The sample comprises 490,000 or so clones, approximately 88% of which are singletons, and around 1.9% rests with the top ten. Sequences were obtained from PBMCs or T cells enriched from blood (not recorded which). The receptor source for this set is a woman aged 40 to 50 who had recovered from COVID-19. Both conserved end residues are part of each CDR3. A D gene is named only where the DNA matches it firmly. Expanded clones get a size class; other rows say once, few or many, or leave the size out.

j_gene | abundance | v_gene | d_gene | CDR3nt | CDR3aa
TRBJ2-3 | few | TRBV5-1 | NA | TGCGCCAGCAGCTTGGCGATAGATTCCGGCACAGATACGCAGTATTTT | CASSLAIDSGTDTQYF
TRBJ2-6 | NA | TRBV27 | NA | TGTGCCAGCAGCCGCTCTGGGGCCAACGTCCTGACTTTC | CASSRSGANVLTF
TRBJ2-3 | NA | TRBV4-2 | TRBD2 | TGTGCCAGCAGCCAAGATATTGAGGGACTAGCGGGAGGGCGGGTTACGCAGTATTTT | CASSQDIEGLAGGRVTQYF
TRBJ1-3 | NA | TRBV5-1 | NA | TGCGCCAGCAGCGCCTCCGGGATCTACTCTGGAAACACCATATATTTT | CASSASGIYSGNTIYF
TRBJ1-1 | once | TRBV9 | TRBD1 | TGTGCCAGCAGCGTAGATGGCAGGGGGCTGAGCACTGAAGCTTTCTTT | CASSVDGRGLSTEAFF
TRBJ2-6 | once | TRBV12-3/TRBV12-4 | NA | TGTGCCAGCAGACTGTCTGGGGCCAACGTCCTGACTTTC | CASRLSGANVLTF
TRBJ1-2 | NA | TRBV11-3 | NA | TGTGCCAGCAGCTTAGACGGCTATGGCTACACCTTC | CASSLDGYGYTF
TRBJ2-5 | NA | TRBV18 | TRBD2 | TGTGCCAGCTCACTTAGCAGCGGGAGGATCCAAGAGACCCAGTACTTC | CASSLSSGRIQETQYF
TRBJ1-2 | NA | TRBV28 | NA | TGTGCCAGCAGTTTGGGCAGTAACTATGGCTACACCTTC | CASSLGSNYGYTF
TRBJ2-7 | NA | TRBV28 | TRBD2 | TGTGCCAGCAGTTTTGGCGGGAGGAGGGGTCCCTACGAGCAGTACTTC | CASSFGGRRGPYEQYF
TRBJ2-1 | NA | TRBV3-1/TRBV3-2 | TRBD1 | TGTGCCAGCAGCCAGGGACAGGGGCACAATGAGCAGTTCTTC | CASSQGQGHNEQFF
TRBJ2-2 | NA | TRBV24-1 | NA | TGTGCCACCAGTGATTTGGGTGGTACTCGAAGCACCGGGGAGCTGTTTTTT | CATSDLGGTRSTGELFF
TRBJ2-3 | NA | TRBV27 | NA | TGTGCCGCGGGCCCACAGGGACGCACAGATACGCAGTATTTT | CAAGPQGRTDTQYF
TRBJ2-7 | NA | TRBV4-1 | TRBD2 | TGCGCCAGCAGCCAAGGGTGGACTAGCGGGAACTACGAGCAGTACTTC | CASSQGWTSGNYEQYF
TRBJ2-1 | NA | TRBV18 | NA | TGTGCCAGCTCGCCCAGGATGGGGCAGTTCTTC | CASSPRMGQFF